This TCR beta chain was identified in a study of T cell clones after liver transplantation. Study overall: Samples came from ITN030ST, which attempted immunosuppression withdrawal within 2 years of liver transplantation. Subjects received no induction therapy and standard immunosuppression until randomization at 12-24 months post-transplant. HCV positivity affected three of eight recipients; the rest lacked autoimmune or viral indications. Draws occurred before transplant, before withdrawal, and after complete or failed withdrawal.

The CDR3 extends over 15 amino acids. CDR1 SNHLY and CDR2 FYNNEI come from the germline V gene. J was trimmed by 1 base and V by 8 bases; bases with no gene match: 6. Profiling relied on immunoSEQ multiplex PCR, and the TCRdb table lists in-frame clones only, not all of them. In the table there are fewer than 7,000 clones, 80% of which are singletons. This clone was counted a single time. The TCR was taken from a human patient who received a liver transplant. A share of the T cells may be of graft donor origin. The sequences come from CD8+ T cells from blood, collected 46 months after liver transplant. This chain uses TRBV2 with TRBJ1-3, with 9 bases fitting TRBD1. The CDR3 reads CASADRGRSGNTIYF. CDR3 nucleotide sequence: TGTGCCAGCGCTGACAGGGGGAGATCTGGAAACACCATATATTTT. Looking up the rest from reference TRBV2 and TRBJ1-3 gives the full variable domain: EPEVTQTPSHQVTQMGQEVILRCVPISNHLYFYWYRQILGQKVEFLVSFYNNEISEKSEIFDDQFSVERPDGSNFTLKIRSTKLEDSAMYFCASADRGRSGNTIYFGEGSWLTVV.